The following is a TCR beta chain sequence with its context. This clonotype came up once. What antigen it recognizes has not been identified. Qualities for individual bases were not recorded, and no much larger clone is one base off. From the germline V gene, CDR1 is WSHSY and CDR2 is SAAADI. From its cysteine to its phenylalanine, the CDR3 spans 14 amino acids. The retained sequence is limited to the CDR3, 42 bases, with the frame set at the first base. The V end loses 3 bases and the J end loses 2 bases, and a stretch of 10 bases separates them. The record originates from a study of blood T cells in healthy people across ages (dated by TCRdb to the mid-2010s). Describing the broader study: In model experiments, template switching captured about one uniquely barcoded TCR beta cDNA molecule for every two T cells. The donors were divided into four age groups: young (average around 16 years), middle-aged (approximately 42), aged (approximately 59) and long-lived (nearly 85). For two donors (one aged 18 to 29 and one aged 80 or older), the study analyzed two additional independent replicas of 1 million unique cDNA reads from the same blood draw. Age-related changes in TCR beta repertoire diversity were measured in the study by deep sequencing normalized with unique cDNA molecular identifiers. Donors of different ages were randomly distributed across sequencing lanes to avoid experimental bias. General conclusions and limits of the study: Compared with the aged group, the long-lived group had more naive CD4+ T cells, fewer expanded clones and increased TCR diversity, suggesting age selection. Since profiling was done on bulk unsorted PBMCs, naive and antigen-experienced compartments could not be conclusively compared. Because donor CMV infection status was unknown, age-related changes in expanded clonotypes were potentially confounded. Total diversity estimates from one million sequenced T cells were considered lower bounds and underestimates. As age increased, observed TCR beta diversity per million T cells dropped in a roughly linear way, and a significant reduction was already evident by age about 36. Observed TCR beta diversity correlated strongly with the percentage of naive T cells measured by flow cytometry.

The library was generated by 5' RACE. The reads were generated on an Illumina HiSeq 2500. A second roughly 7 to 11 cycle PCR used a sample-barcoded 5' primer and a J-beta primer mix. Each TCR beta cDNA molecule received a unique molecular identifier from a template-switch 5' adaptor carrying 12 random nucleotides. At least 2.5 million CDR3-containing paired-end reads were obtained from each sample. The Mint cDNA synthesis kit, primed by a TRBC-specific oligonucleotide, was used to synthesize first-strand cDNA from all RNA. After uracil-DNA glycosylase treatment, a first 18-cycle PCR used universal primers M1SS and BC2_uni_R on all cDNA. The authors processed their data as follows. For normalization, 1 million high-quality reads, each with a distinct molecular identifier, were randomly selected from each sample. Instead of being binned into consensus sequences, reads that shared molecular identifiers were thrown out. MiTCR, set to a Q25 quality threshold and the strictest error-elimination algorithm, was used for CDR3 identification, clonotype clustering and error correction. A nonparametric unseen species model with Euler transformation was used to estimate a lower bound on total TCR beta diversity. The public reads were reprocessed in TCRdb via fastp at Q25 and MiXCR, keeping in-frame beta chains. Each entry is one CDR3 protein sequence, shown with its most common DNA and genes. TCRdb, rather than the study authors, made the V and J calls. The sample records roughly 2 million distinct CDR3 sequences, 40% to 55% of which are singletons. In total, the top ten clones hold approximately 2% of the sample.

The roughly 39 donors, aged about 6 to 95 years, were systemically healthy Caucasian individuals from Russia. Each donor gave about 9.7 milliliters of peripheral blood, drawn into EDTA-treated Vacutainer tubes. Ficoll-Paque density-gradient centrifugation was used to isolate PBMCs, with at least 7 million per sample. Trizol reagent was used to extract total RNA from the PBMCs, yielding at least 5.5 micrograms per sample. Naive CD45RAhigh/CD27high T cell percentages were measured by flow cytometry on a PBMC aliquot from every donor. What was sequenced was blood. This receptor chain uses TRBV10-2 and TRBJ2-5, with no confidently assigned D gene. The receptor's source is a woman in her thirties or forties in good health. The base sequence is TGCGCCAGCAGTGAAGATAACTTACAAGAGACCCAGTACTTC. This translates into CASSEDNLQETQYF.